This TCR beta chain was found in a study of blood T cell repertoires in COVID-19. As for the study in general: COVID-19 samples collected from the United States, Italy and Spain covered acute and convalescent phases.

This CDR3 comprises 14 residues. Trimming pared 6 bases from V and 2 bases from J, leaving 10 bases between. The germline V gene has CDR1 LGHNA and CDR2 YSLEER. In the authors' workflow: Estimation of nucleated cell counts was performed using reference gene primer amplification. Method: immunoSEQ multiplex PCR; TCRdb's copy keeps in-frame clones and lacks some. The V and J calls and clone size were taken over from that table, and D and trimming were inferred from the DNA. The profile shows tens of thousands of clones, 85% of them singletons. The specimen sequenced was peripheral blood. The source is an elderly man with acute or convalescent COVID-19. The chain recombines TRBV4-3 with TRBJ2-2, with D maybe TRBD1 (6 bases). CDR3 sequence (DNA): TGCGCCAGCAGGACGGACAGTAACACCGGGGAGCTGTTTTTT. Its protein is CASRTDSNTGELFF.